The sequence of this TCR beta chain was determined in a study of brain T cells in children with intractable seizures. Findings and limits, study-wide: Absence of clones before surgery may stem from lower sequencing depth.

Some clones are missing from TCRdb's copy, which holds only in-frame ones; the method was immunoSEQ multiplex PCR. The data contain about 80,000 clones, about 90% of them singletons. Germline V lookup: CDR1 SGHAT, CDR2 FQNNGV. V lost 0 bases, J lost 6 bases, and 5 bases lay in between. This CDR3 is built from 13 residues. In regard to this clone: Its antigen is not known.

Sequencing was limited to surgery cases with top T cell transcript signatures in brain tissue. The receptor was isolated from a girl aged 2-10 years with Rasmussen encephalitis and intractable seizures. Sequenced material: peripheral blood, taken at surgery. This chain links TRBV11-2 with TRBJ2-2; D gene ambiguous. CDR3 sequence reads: CASSLDAPGELFF. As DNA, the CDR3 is TGTGCCAGCAGCTTAGACGCCCCCGGGGAGCTGTTTTTT.